This T cell receptor (beta chain) is from a study of T cell clones after liver transplantation. Whole-study context: TCRbeta sequencing after a pre-transplant mixed lymphocyte reaction identified graft-donor-reactive clones, later tracked in post-transplant blood.

Comment on this clone: Its antigen is unidentified.

Clones were sequenced by immunoSEQ multiplex PCR, and TCRdb holds only the in-frame ones, with some missing. This table holds 99,000 or so clones, 75% to 90% found once. Overall study results and limits: Post-transplant time points were not standardized, so conclusions are preliminary.

CDR3 size: 13 residues. In germline, CDR1 is SNHLY, CDR2 FYNNEI. With V trimmed by 6 bases and J by 7 bases, 8 bases remained unmatched. The chain joins TRBV2 to TRBJ2-7; 8 bases match TRBD1. The source was CD4+ T cells from blood, collected before liver transplant. This receptor was obtained from a human donor who received a liver transplant. CDR3 loop: CASRTQGVGEQYF. In nucleotides, the CDR3 is TGTGCCAGCAGGACACAGGGGGTGGGTGAGCAGTACTTC.